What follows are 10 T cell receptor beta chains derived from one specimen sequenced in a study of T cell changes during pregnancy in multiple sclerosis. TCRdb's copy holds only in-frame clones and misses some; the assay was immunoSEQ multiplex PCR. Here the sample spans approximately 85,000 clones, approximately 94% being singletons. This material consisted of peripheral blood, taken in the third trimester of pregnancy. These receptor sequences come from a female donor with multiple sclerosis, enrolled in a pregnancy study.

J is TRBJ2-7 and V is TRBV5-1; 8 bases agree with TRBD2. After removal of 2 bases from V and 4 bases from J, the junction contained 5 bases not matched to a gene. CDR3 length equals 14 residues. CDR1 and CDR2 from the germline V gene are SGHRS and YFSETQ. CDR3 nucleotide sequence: TGCGCCAGCAGCTTCGTGCGGGGGGCGTACGAGCAGTACTTC. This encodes CASSFVRGAYEQYF.

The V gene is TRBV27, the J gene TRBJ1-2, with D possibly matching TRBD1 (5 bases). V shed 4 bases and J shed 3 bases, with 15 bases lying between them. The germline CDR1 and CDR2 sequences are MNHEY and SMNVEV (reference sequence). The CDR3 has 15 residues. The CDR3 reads CASSSRVEWDYGYTF. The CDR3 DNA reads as TGTGCCAGCAGTTCCAGGGTCGAGTGGGACTATGGCTACACCTTC.

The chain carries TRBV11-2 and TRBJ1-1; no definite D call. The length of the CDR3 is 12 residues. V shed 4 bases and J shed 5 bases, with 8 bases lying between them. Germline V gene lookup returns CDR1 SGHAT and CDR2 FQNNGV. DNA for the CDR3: TGTGCCAGCAGCTCCCCCAGGACTGAAGCTTTCTTT. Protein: CASSSPRTEAFF.

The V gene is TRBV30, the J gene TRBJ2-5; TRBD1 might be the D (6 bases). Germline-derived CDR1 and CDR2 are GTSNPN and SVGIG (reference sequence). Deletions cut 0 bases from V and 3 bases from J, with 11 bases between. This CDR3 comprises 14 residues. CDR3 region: CAWSVRRTEETQYF. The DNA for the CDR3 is TGTGCCTGGAGTGTTCGGAGGACAGAAGAGACCCAGTACTTC.

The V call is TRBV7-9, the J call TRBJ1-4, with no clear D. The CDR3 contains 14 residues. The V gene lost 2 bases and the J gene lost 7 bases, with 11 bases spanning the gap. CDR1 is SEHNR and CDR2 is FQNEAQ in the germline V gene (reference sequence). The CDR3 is CASSLMRDGEKLFF. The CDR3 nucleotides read TGTGCCAGCAGCTTAATGAGGGATGGTGAAAAACTGTTTTTT.

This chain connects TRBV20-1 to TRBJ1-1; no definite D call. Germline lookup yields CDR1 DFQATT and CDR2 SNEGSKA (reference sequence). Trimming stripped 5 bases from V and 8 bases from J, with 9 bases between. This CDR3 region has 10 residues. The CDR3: CSAAGVEAFF. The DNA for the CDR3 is TGCAGTGCTGCCGGGGTGGAAGCTTTCTTT.

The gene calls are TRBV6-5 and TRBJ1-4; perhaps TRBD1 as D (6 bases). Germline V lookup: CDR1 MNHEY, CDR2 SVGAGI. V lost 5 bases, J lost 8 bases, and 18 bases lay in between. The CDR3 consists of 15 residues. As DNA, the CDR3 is TGTGCCAGCAGTAAAATCCGGGACAAGCAGGAAAAACTGTTTTTT. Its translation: CASSKIRDKQEKLFF.

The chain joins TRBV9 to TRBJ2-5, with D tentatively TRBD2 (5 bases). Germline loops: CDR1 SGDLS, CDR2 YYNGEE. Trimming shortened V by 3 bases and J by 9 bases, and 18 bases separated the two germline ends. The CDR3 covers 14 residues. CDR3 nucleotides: TGTGCCAGCAGCGGGACTCCCACGAGCGGAGCCCAGTACTTC. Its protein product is CASSGTPTSGAQYF.

In nucleotides, the CDR3 is TGTGCCAGCAGCTCCGCCGACAGGGGCGAGCAGTACTTC. Translated: CASSSADRGEQYF. The chain is built from TRBV7-9 and TRBJ2-7; 8 bases line up with TRBD1. J lost 6 bases, V lost 4 bases, and 5 bases had no gene match. The length of the CDR3 is 13 residues. Germline assignment: CDR1 SEHNR and CDR2 FQNEAQ (reference sequence).

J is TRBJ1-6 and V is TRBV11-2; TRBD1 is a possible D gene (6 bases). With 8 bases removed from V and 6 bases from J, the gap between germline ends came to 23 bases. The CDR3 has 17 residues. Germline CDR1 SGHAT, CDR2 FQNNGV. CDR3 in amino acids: CASGNIRSGVGNSPLHF. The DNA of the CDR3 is TGTGCCAGCGGAAACATAAGGTCAGGGGTTGGTAATTCACCCCTCCACTTT. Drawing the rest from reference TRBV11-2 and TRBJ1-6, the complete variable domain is EAGVAQSPRYKIIEKRQSVAFWCNPISGHATLYWYQQILGQGPKLLIQFQNNGVVDDSQLPKDRFSAERLKGVDSTLKIQPAKLEDSAVYLCASGNIRSGVGNSPLHFGNGTRLTVT.